The entry below gives a single T cell receptor beta chain sequence along with its context. The antigen remains undetermined. The data are from a study of regulatory T cells in long-lasting Graves disease. Study results and limitations: Among persistent patients, a larger number of public clonotypes were shared (approximately 3,000) than among newly diagnosed patients (about 970).

Deletions cut 0 bases from V and 8 bases from J, with 16 bases between. The CDR3 length is 15 residues. Germline CDR1 LGHNA, CDR2 YSLEER. The TCR beta library used iRepertoire HTBI primers with Arm-PCR amplification of CDR3. TCRdb re-derived calls from the multiplex PCR reads in MiXCR, one entry per CDR3 protein. The data hold under 300,000 distinct CDR3 sequences, with about 17% observed a single time. Time point defined: newly diagnosed GD, antithyroid drugs for less than 3 months. Following extraction of RNA from PBMCs, that RNA was used to make the TCR library. Nine milliliters of peripheral blood were taken and placed in EDTA tubes.

The TCR comes from a female donor with Graves disease. The V call is TRBV4-3, the J call TRBJ1-2, with D hard to call. Material: peripheral blood mononuclear cells (PBMCs), obtained at new diagnosis, from a patient treated with antithyroid drugs. This chain's CDR3 is CASSQDQFRLEGYTF. CDR3 in DNA: TGCGCCAGCAGCCAAGATCAATTTCGTTTGGAGGGCTACACCTTC.